What follows describes a single T cell receptor beta chain. The sample originates from a study of shared T cell receptors in the human thymus. The data were produced by immunoSEQ multiplex PCR, yet TCRdb's version contains in-frame clones alone and is incomplete. This sample has some 400,000 clones, with over 90% found just once. The CDR3 is made up of 16 amino acids. Germline loops: CDR1 ENHRY, CDR2 SYGVKD. The specimen sequenced was thymocytes. The receptor was isolated from a human donor. V is TRBV10-3 and J is TRBJ2-5; the match to TRBD2 covers 7 bases. Judging by the DNA end, TRBJ2-7 fits better; the J call may be wrong. The CDR3 coding sequence is TGTGCCATCAGTGTGCATCGGGAGGCGGGAGCTTACGAGCAGTACTTC. It is translated as CAISVHREAGAYEQYF.